This T cell receptor (beta chain) was captured by sequencing in a study of T cell changes during pregnancy in multiple sclerosis. The CDR3 is made up of 10 amino acids. Trimming stripped 10 bases from V and 8 bases from J, with 11 bases between. Germline V lookup: CDR1 MNHNS, CDR2 SASEGT. TCRdb's copy holds only in-frame clones and misses some; the assay was immunoSEQ multiplex PCR. The sample lists under 45,000 clones, about 92% occurring once. This receptor was taken from a female donor with multiple sclerosis, enrolled in a pregnancy study. This sequence joins TRBV6-1 and TRBJ1-2; D is perhaps TRBD1 (5 bases). The sample in question was CD4+ T cells from peripheral blood mononuclear cells, obtained in the third trimester of pregnancy. The CDR3 nucleotides are TGTGCCACCGGGGGGGACGGCTACACCTTC. It specifies CATGGDGYTF.